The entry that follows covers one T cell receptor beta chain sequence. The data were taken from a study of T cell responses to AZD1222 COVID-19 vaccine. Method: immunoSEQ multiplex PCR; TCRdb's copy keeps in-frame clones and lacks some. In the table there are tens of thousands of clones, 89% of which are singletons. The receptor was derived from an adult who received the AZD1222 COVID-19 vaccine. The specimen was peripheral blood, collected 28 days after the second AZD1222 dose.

The CDR3 DNA sequence: TGCGCCAGCAGCCCGGGGCGGGGGCCTGCGCACGAGCAGTACTTC. This translates into CASSPGRGPAHEQYF. This chain uses TRBV5-1 with TRBJ2-7, with a tentative D call TRBD2 (7 bases). The V gene lost 4 bases and the J gene lost 5 bases, with 19 bases spanning the gap. This CDR3 region has 15 residues. The germline V gene encodes CDR1 SGHRS and CDR2 YFSETQ.